The 22 T cell receptor beta chains in this list originate from one sample, sequenced in a study of shared clonotypes between healthy human individuals. The assay was immunoSEQ multiplex PCR, and TCRdb's table has in-frame clones only and misses some. The table has some 980,000 clones, 76% seen once. What was sequenced was memory CD4+ T cells sorted from blood. Subset: CD45RA-negative fraction. The source of these receptors is a man aged 18 to 29 in good health.

The chain has TRBV29-1 and TRBJ2-3, with TRBD1 identical over 8 bases. The germline V gene encodes CDR1 SQVTM and CDR2 ANQGSEA. This CDR3 is built from 12 residues. The V segment lost 8 bases and the J segment 1 base; nucleotides outside the gene matches: 2. CDR3 residues: CSLQGGTDTQYF. DNA of the CDR3: TGCAGCTTACAGGGGGGCACAGATACGCAGTATTTT.

This sequence joins TRBV4-1 and TRBJ1-1; D is uncertain. Between the trimmed V and J ends, which lost 1 base and 11 bases, there was a span of 11 bases. The length of the CDR3 is 12 residues. The germline gives CDR1 MGHRA, CDR2 YSYEKL. The CDR3 protein is CASSQVGVGAFF. The CDR3 DNA is TGCGCCAGCAGCCAAGTTGGAGTAGGGGCTTTCTTT.

This chain links TRBV2 with TRBJ2-7; D may be TRBD2 (5 bases). The V gene's germline CDR1 is SNHLY and CDR2 FYNNEI. CDR3 length equals 14 residues. V lost 8 bases to trimming and J lost 0 bases, with 14 bases between them. The CDR3 region is CASGGGSFSYEQYF. CDR3 in DNA: TGTGCCAGCGGAGGTGGTAGTTTCTCCTACGAGCAGTACTTC. Supplemented by reference TRBV2 and TRBJ2-7, the full variable domain reads EPEVTQTPSHQVTQMGQEVILRCVPISNHLYFYWYRQILGQKVEFLVSFYNNEISEKSEIFDDQFSVERPDGSNFTLKIRSTKLEDSAMYFCASGGGSFSYEQYFGPGTRLTVT.

The genes are TRBV28 and TRBJ2-5; the D is unclear. The germline V and J ends were trimmed by 10 bases and 5 bases, with 14 bases remaining between them. The CDR3 covers 12 residues. Germline V gives CDR1 MDHEN, CDR2 SYDVKM. The chain's CDR3 is CATETTGETQYF. As DNA, the CDR3 is TGTGCCACGGAGACGACCGGTGAGACCCAGTACTTC.

The chain joins TRBV30 to TRBJ2-7; D uncertain. The germline V and J ends were trimmed by 0 bases and 6 bases, with 15 bases remaining between them. This CDR3 is built from 14 residues. CDR1 and CDR2 (germline): GTSNPN, SVGIG (reference sequence). The CDR3 bases are TGTGCCTGGAGTGTATCGTCAACCTCCCGCGAGCAGTACTTC. As protein: CAWSVSSTSREQYF.

The J gene is TRBJ1-6, the V gene TRBV28, with TRBD1 as a possible D gene (5 bases). The CDR3 runs to 14 residues. Germline V gene data show CDR1 as MDHEN and CDR2 as SYDVKM. The ends were cut back, 10 bases at V and 7 bases at J, with 17 bases in the middle. CDR3 region: CATIKQGLNSPLHF. The CDR3, as DNA: TGTGCCACAATCAAGCAGGGCCTAAATTCACCCCTCCACTTT.

The chain joins TRBV6-5 to TRBJ2-3, with D perhaps matching TRBD2 (7 bases). CDR1 is MNHEY, CDR2 SVGAGI, per germline. This CDR3 spans 15 amino acids. V was trimmed by 7 bases and J by 1 base, leaving 15 bases between them. As DNA, the CDR3 is TGTGCCAGCAAAGCCCCGGGGGGCGGCACAGATACGCAGTATTTT. Protein: CASKAPGGGTDTQYF.

The rearrangement joins TRBV6-1 to TRBJ1-3; no definite D call. The CDR3 spans 16 residues. CDR1 and CDR2 from the germline V gene are MNHNS and SASEGT. V dropped 2 bases and J dropped 0 bases, with 11 bases sitting between them. CDR3 DNA sequence: TGTGCCAGCAGTGAACGACCTTCTAACTCTGGAAACACCATATATTTT. Its translation: CASSERPSNSGNTIYF.

V usage is TRBV4-1 and J usage is TRBJ1-2, with 9 bases identical to TRBD1. CDR3 size: 17 residues. The V gene's germline CDR1 is MGHRA and CDR2 YSYEKL. Trimming removed 0 bases from V and 4 bases from J; junction bases left unmatched: 9. The CDR3 is CASSQEETGGAVYGYTF. The CDR3 region has the DNA TGCGCCAGCAGCCAAGAGGAGACAGGGGGGGCCGTCTATGGCTACACCTTC.

This clone turned up a few times. The rearrangement joins TRBV15 to TRBJ1-2; TRBD1 matches at 9 bases. J gave up 3 bases and V 5 bases, and 13 bases lay outside the gene matches. Looked up from germline, CDR1 is LNHNV and CDR2 is YYDKDF (reference sequence). The CDR3 totals 17 residues. DNA of the CDR3: TGTGCCACCAGCTCCTCGACCTCGGACAGGGGCGACTATGGCTACACCTTC. It yields the protein CATSSSTSDRGDYGYTF.

V is TRBV4-3 and J is TRBJ1-3, with no clear D. This CDR3 region has 15 residues. CDR1 and CDR2 (germline): LGHNA, YSLEER. Trimming took off 2 bases at V and 0 bases at J, with 8 bases between the two ends. The CDR3 loop reads CASSQHGSSGNTIYF. As DNA, the CDR3 is TGCGCCAGCAGCCAACACGGAAGCTCTGGAAACACCATATATTTT.

This CDR3 is CASSPPVVQREHYNEQFF. The CDR3 coding sequence is TGTGCCAGCTCACCGCCAGTAGTACAGAGAGAACACTACAATGAGCAGTTCTTC. The chain links TRBV18 to TRBJ2-1; no definite D call. CDR3 length: 18 amino acids. Germline assignment: CDR1 KGHSH and CDR2 LQKENI. V lost 3 bases and J 3 bases, leaving 21 bases between the germline ends.

This chain links TRBV4-2 with TRBJ1-5; a weak D match, TRBD1 (5 bases). CDR1 and CDR2 from the germline V gene are LGHNA and YNFKEQ. The CDR3 length is 15 residues. Trimming took 0 bases from V and 11 from J, leaving 17 bases between them. The CDR3 loop reads CASSQDRDGALAQHF. CDR3 sequence (DNA): TGTGCCAGCAGCCAAGACCGGGACGGAGCCTTGGCCCAGCATTTT.

DNA for the CDR3: TGTGCCAGCAGTGAACGGGACATAGCGGGAGATACGCAGTATTTT. Its protein product is CASSERDIAGDTQYF. This chain uses TRBV27 with TRBJ2-3, with D maybe TRBD2 (7 bases). The CDR3 loop spans 15 amino acids. The germline V gene has CDR1 MNHEY and CDR2 SMNVEV (reference sequence). Trimming pared 5 bases from V and 5 bases from J, leaving 17 bases between.

On this clone: This specimen includes other DNA sequences encoding the same CDR3. The chain recombines TRBV28 with TRBJ1-1; TRBD1 agrees at 7 bases. CDR3 length: 14 amino acids. V was pared by 2 bases and J by 2 bases, with 2 bases of the junction left unmatched. The V gene's germline CDR1 is MDHEN and CDR2 SYDVKM. CDR3 loop: CASSLRQGNTEAFF. The CDR3 region has the DNA TGTGCCAGCAGTTTAAGACAGGGCAACACTGAAGCTTTCTTT. Combining the CDR3 with reference TRBV28 and TRBJ1-1 gives the whole variable domain DVKVTQSSRYLVKRTGEKVFLECVQDMDHENMFWYRQDPGLGLRLIYFSYDVKMKEKGDIPEGYSVSREKKERFSLILESASTNQTSMYLCASSLRQGNTEAFFGQGTRLTVV.

The genes are TRBV6-6 and TRBJ1-5, with TRBD1 matching 7 bases. V gave up 7 bases and J gave up 6 bases; unmatched junction bases: 15. Germline CDR1 is MNHNY and CDR2 is SVGAGI (reference sequence). This CDR3 contains 16 residues. This CDR3 is CASTKNRQGGTQPQHF. Here the CDR3 DNA reads TGTGCCAGCACCAAGAACCGACAGGGTGGCACTCAGCCCCAGCATTTT.

This clone was seen only once. The chain joins TRBV7-9 to TRBJ1-5; perhaps TRBD1 as D (5 bases). The CDR3 is made up of 14 amino acids. Germline V CDR1 and CDR2: SEHNR, FQNEAQ (reference sequence). V was cut by 5 bases and J by 8 bases, with 16 bases left in between. CDR3 loop: CASSPTGDVEPQHF. The CDR3 DNA follows: TGTGCCAGCAGCCCCACGGGGGATGTAGAGCCCCAGCATTTT.

The J gene is TRBJ1-5, the V gene TRBV28; D is possibly TRBD1 (5 bases). The germline gives CDR1 MDHEN, CDR2 SYDVKM. The V end was cut by 7 bases, the J end by 6 bases, with 22 bases between. The CDR3 loop spans 16 amino acids. The CDR3 protein is CASTPLGGRVSQPQHF. The CDR3 bases are TGTGCCAGCACCCCTCTCGGCGGCAGGGTAAGTCAGCCCCAGCATTTT.

The chain links TRBV5-1 to TRBJ2-5; D possibly corresponds to TRBD1 (7 bases). V was trimmed by 4 bases and J by 5 bases, leaving 12 bases between them. The germline V gene has CDR1 SGHRS and CDR2 YFSETQ. CDR3 length: 13 residues. For the CDR3, the DNA is TGCGCCAGCAGCCAGGGGGGCCGGGAGACCCAGTACTTC. It is translated as CASSQGGRETQYF.

The chain employs TRBV19 and TRBJ1-5; no clear D gene. From germline, CDR1 is LNHDA and CDR2 SQIVND (reference sequence). This CDR3 region has 12 residues. V lost 6 bases and J 7 bases, leaving 10 bases between the germline ends. CDR3 in amino acids: CASSILEQPQHF. The CDR3 DNA reads as TGTGCCAGTAGCATTCTCGAGCAGCCCCAGCATTTT.

This sequence joins TRBV4-3 and TRBJ1-2; 8 bases agree with TRBD1. V lost 2 bases to trimming and J lost 8 bases; unmatched junction nucleotides: 4. Germline assignment: CDR1 LGHNA and CDR2 YSLEER. This CDR3 comprises 13 residues. Written as DNA, the CDR3 is TGCGCCAGCAGCCAAACACAGGGGGAAGGCTACACCTTC. Translation: CASSQTQGEGYTF.

In this sample, this clone turned up once. The rearrangement joins TRBV6-1 to TRBJ2-7; maybe TRBD1 (7 bases). Trimming took 8 bases from V and 3 from J, leaving 14 bases between them. CDR3 size: 13 residues. Germline V gene sequence: CDR1 MNHNS, CDR2 SASEGT. The DNA of the CDR3 is TGTGCCAGCCTGGGCAGGGGGGTCTACGAGCAGTACTTC. Translation gives CASLGRGVYEQYF.